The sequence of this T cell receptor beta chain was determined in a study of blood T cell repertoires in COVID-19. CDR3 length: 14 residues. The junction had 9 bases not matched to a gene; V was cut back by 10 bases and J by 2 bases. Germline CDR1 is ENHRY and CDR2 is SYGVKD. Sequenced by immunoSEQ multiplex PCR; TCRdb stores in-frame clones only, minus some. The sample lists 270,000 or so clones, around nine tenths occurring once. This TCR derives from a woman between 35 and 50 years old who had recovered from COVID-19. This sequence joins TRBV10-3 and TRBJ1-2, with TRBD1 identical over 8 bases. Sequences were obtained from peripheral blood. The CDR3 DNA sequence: TGTGCCACCGCGGGGACAGGTCACAACTATGGCTACACCTTC. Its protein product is CATAGTGHNYGYTF.